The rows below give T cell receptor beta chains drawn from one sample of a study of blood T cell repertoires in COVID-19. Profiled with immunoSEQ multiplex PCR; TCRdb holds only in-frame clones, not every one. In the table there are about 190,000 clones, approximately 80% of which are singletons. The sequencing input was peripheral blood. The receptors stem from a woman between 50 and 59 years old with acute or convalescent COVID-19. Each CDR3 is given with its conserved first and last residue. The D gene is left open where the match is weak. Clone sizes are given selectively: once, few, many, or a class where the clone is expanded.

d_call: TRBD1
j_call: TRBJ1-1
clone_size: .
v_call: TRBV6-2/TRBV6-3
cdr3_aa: CASSLPGQGPNTEAFF
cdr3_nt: TGTGCCAGCAGTTTACCGGGACAGGGGCCGAACACTGAAGCTTTCTTT

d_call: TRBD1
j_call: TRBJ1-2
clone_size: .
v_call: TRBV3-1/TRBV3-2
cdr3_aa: CASSQGQDNYGYTF
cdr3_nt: TGTGCCAGCAGCCAGGGACAGGATAACTATGGCTACACCTTC

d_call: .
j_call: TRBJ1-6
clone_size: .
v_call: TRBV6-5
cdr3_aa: CASNREVVNSPLHF
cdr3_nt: TGTGCCAGCAATAGGGAGGTCGTTAATTCACCCCTCCACTTT

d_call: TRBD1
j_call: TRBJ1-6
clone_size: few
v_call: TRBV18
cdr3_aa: CASSPGQTSPLHF
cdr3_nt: TGTGCCAGCTCTCCGGGACAGACTTCACCCCTCCACTTT

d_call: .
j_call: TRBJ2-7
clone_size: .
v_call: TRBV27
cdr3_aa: CASRTDRPGYEQYF
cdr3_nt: TGTGCCAGCAGAACCGACAGGCCCGGCTACGAGCAGTACTTC

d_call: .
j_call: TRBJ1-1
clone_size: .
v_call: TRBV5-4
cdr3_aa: CASSRGGYSEAFF
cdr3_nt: TGTGCCAGCAGCCGGGGGGGGTATTCTGAAGCTTTCTTT

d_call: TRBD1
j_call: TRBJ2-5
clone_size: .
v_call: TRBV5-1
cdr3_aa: CASSLSGQRAETQYF
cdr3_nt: TGCGCCAGCAGCTTGTCGGGACAGAGGGCGGAGACCCAGTACTTC

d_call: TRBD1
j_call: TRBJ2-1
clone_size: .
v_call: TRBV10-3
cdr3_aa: CAIISDPDRPVNEQFF
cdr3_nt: TGTGCCATCATCAGTGACCCGGACAGGCCTGTGAATGAGCAGTTCTTC

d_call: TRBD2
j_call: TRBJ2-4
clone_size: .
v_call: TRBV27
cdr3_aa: CASSWTSEQDIQYF
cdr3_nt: TGTGCCAGCAGTTGGACTAGCGAGCAAGACATTCAGTACTTC

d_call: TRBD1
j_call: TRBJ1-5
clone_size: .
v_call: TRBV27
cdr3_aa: CASSRQGNQPQHF
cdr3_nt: TGTGCCAGCAGCCGACAGGGGAATCAGCCCCAGCATTTT

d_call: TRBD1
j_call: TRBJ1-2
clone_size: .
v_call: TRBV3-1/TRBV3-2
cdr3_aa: CASSRQGAPDYGYTF
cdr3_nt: TGTGCCAGCAGCCGACAGGGGGCCCCTGACTATGGCTACACCTTC

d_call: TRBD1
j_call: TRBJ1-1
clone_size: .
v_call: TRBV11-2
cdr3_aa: CASSLKVRGQGDVDTEAFF
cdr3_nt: TGTGCCAGCAGCTTAAAAGTGAGGGGACAGGGAGATGTGGACACTGAAGCTTTCTTT

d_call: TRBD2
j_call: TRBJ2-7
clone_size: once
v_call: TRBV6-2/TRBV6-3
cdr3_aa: CASSYTSGRSYLYEQYF
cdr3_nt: TGTGCCAGCAGTTACACTAGCGGGAGGTCCTACCTTTACGAGCAGTACTTC

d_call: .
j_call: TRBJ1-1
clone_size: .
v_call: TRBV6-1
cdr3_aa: CASSEYLTGEAFF
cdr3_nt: TGTGCCAGCAGTGAATATTTAACAGGTGAAGCTTTCTTT

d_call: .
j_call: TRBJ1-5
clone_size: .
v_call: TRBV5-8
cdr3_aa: CASSLSRYQPQHF
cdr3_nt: TGTGCCAGCAGCCTGTCCAGATATCAGCCCCAGCATTTT

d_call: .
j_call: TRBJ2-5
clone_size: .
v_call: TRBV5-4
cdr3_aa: CASSSEGGAGWTQYF
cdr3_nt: TGTGCCAGCAGCTCCGAAGGAGGGGCCGGGTGGACCCAGTACTTC

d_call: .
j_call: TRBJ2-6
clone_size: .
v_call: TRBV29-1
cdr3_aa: CSVVKTFGGSGANVLTF
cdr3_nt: TGCAGCGTTGTTAAAACATTCGGGGGATCTGGGGCCAACGTCCTGACTTTC

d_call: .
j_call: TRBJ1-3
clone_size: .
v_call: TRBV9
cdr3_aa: CASSPQGRSGNTIYF
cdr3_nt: TGTGCCAGCAGCCCCCAAGGGAGATCTGGAAACACCATATATTTT

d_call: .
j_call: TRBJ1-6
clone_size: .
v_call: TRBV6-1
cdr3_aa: CASSDAPSSYNSPLHF
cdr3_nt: TGTGCCAGCAGTGATGCACCGAGCTCCTATAATTCACCCCTCCACTTT

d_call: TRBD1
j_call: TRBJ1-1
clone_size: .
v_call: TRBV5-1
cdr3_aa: CASFLGQGKAGGTEAFF
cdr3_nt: TGCGCCAGCTTCCTCGGACAGGGGAAGGCGGGCGGCACTGAAGCTTTCTTT

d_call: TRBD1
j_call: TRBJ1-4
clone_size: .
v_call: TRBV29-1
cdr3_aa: CSVDASGTGNEKLFF
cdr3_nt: TGCAGCGTTGATGCTTCCGGGACAGGGAATGAAAAACTGTTTTTT

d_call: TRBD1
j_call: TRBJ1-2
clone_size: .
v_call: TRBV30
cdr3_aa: CAWLRTGGVNYGYTF
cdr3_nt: TGTGCCTGGCTTCGGACAGGGGGGGTGAACTATGGCTACACCTTC

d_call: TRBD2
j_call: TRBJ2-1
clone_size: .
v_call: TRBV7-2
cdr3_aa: CASSQGTSGGEITGLF
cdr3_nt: TGTGCCAGCAGCCAAGGGACTAGCGGGGGGGAAATAACCGGGCTCTTC

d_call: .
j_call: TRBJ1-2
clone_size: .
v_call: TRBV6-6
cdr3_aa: CASNSGQLLGYGYTF
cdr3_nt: TGTGCCAGCAATTCTGGACAGCTGCTCGGCTATGGCTACACCTTC

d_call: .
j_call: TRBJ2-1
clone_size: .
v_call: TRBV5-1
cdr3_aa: CASSRGGPTSNEQFF
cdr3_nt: TGCGCCAGCAGCCGCGGCGGCCCCACCTCCAATGAGCAGTTCTTC

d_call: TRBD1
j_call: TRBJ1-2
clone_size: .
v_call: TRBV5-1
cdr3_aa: CASSLNSGTGVNYGYTF
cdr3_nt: TGCGCCAGCAGCTTGAACTCCGGGACAGGGGTTAACTATGGCTACACCTTC

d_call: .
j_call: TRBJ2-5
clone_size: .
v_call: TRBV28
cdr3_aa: CASTSGTFSDWRRETQYF
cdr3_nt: TGTGCCAGCACCTCCGGGACTTTTTCTGACTGGCGGCGGGAGACCCAGTACTTC

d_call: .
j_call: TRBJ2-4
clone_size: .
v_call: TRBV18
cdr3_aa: CASSPYGAGSAKNIQYF
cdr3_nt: TGTGCCAGCTCACCATACGGTGCCGGTTCAGCCAAAAACATTCAGTACTTC

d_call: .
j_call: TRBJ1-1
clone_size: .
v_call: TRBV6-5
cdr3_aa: CATAGLGTEAFF
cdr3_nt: TGTGCCACAGCAGGGCTGGGGACTGAAGCTTTCTTT